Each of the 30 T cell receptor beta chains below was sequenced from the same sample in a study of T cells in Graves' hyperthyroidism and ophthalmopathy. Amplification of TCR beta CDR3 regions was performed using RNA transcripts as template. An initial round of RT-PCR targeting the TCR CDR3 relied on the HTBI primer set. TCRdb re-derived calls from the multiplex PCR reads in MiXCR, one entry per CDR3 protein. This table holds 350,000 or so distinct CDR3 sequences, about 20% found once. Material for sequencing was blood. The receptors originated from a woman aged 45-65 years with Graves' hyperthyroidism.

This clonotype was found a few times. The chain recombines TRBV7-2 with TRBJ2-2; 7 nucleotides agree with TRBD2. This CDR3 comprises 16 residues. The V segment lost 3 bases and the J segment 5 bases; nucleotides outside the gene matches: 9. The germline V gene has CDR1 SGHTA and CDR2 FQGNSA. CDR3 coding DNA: TGTGCCAGCAGCTTGGCCCCTCTACTAGCGACCGGGGAGCTGTTTTTT. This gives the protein CASSLAPLLATGELFF. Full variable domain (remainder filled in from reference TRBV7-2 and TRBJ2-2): GAGVSQSPSNKVTEKGKDVELRCDPISGHTALYWYRQSLGQGLEFLIYFQGNSAPDKSGLPSDRFSAERTGGSVSTLTIQRTQQEDSAVYLCASSLAPLLATGELFFGEGSRLTVL.

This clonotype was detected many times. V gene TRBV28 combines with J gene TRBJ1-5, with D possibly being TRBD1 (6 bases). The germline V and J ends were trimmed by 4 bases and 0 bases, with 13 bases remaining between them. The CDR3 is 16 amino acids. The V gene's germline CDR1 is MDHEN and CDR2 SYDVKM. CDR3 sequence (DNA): TGTGCCAGCAGTTCGCCGACAGGACGTAGCAATCAGCCCCAGCATTTT. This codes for CASSSPTGRSNQPQHF.

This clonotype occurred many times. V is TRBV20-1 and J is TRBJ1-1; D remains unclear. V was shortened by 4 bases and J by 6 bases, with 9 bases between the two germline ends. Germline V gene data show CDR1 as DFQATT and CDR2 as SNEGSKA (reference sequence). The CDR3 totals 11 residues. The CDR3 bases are TGCAGTGCTAACGACAACCCTGAAGCTTTCTTT. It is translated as CSANDNPEAFF.

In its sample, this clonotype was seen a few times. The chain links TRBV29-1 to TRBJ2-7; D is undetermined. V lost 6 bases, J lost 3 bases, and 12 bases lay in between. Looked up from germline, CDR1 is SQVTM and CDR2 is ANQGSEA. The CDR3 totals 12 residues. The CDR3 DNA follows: TGCAGCGTCTCAAACAGTGGCTACGAGCAGTACTTC. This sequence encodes CSVSNSGYEQYF.

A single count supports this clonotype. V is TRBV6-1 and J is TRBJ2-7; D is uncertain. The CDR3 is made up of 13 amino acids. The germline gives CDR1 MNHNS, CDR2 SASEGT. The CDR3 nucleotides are TGTGCCGGCAGCTCGAGAAAGTTTGACGAGCAGTACGTC. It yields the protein CAGSSRKFDEQYV.

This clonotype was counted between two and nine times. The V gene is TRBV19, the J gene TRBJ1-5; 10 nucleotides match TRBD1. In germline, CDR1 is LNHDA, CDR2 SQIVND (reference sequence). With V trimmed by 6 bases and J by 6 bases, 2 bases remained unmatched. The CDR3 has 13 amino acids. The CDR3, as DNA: TGTGCCAGTAGGAGGGACAGGGGTCAGCCCCAGCATTTT. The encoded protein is CASRRDRGQPQHF.

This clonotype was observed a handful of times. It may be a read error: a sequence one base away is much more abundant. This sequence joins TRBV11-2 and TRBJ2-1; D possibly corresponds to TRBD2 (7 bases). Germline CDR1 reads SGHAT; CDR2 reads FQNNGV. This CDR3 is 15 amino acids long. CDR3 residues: CASSPRGGAYNGQFF. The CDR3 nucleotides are TGTGCCAGCAGCCCGAGGGGGGGAGCGTACAATGGGCAGTTCTTC.

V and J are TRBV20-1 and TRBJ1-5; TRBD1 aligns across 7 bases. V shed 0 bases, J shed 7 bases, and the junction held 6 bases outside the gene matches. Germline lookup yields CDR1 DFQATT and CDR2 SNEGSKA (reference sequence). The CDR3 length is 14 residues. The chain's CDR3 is CSAREGGGGQPQHF. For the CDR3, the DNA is TGCAGTGCTAGAGAAGGGGGCGGCGGGCAGCCCCAGCATTTT.

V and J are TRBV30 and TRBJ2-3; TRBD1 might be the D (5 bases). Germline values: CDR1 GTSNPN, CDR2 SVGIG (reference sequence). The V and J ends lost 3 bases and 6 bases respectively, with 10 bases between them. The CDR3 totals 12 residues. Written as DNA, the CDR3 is TGTGCCTGGAGGTCAGGGTCCGATACGCAGTATTTT. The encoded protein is CAWRSGSDTQYF.

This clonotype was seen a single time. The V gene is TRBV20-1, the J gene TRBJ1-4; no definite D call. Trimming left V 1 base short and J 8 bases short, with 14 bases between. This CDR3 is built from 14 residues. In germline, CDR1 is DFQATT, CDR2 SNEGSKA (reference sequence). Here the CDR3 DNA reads TGCAGTGCTAGAGCCGTAGTCGGTTTCGAAAAACTGTTTTTT. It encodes CSARAVVGFEKLFF.

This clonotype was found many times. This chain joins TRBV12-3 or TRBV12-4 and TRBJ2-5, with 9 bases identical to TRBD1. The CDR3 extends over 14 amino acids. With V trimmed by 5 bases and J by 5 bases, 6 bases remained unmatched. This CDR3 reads CASSADRGKETQYF. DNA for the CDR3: TGTGCCAGCAGTGCCGACAGGGGGAAGGAGACCCAGTACTTC.

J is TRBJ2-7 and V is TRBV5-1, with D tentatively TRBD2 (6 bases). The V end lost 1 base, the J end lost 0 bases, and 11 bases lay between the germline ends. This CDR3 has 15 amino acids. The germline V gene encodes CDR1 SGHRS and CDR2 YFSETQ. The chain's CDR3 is CASSLIAGSSYEQYF. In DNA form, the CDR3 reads TGCGCCAGCAGCTTGATTGCGGGGAGCTCCTACGAGCAGTACTTC.

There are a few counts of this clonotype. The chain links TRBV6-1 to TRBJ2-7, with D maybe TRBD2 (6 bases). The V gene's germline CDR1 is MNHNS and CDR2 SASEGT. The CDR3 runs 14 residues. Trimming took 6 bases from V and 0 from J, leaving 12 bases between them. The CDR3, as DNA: TGTGCCAGCAGCCACCGGGACTCCTCCTACGAGCAGTACTTC. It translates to CASSHRDSSYEQYF.

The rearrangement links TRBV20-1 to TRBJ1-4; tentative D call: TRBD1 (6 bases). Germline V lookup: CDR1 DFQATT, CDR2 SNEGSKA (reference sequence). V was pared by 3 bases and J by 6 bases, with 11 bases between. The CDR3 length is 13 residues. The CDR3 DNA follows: TGCAGTGCTAGTCCCCAGGGGTATGAAAAACTGTTTTTT. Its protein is CSASPQGYEKLFF.

In DNA, the CDR3 is TGTGCCAGCAGTTACTCCCCAGGGCTGGAGACCCAGTACTTC. Translated, it gives CASSYSPGLETQYF. The V gene is TRBV6-2 or TRBV6-3, the J gene TRBJ2-5; D may be TRBD1 (5 bases). The germline gives CDR1 MNHEY, CDR2 SVGEGT. V lost 0 bases, J lost 5 bases, and 10 bases lay in between. The CDR3 sequence is 14 residues long.

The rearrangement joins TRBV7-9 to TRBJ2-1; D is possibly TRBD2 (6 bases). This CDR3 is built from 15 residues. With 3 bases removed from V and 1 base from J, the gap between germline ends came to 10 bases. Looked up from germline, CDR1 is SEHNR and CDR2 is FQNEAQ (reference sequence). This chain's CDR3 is CASSLEGYSYNEQFF. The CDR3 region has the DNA TGTGCCAGCAGCTTGGAGGGGTATTCCTACAATGAGCAGTTCTTC.

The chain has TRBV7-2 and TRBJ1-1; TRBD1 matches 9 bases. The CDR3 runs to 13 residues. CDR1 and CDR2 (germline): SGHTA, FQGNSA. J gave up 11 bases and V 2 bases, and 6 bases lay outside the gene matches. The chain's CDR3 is CASSLRGQGGAFF. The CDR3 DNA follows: TGTGCCAGCAGCTTAAGGGGACAGGGTGGCGCTTTCTTT.

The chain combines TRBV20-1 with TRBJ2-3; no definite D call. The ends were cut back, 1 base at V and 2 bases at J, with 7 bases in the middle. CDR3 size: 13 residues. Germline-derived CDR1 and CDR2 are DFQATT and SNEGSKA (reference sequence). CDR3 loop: CSARGTATDTQYF. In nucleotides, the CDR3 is TGCAGTGCTAGAGGGACGGCCACAGATACGCAGTATTTT.

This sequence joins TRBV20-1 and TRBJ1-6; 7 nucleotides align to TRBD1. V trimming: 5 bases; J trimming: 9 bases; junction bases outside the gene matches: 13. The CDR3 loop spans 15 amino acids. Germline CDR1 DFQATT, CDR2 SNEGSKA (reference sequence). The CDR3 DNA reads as TGCAGTGCTCACTATGGGACAGCGGGAGGTTCACCCCTCCACTTT. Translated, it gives CSAHYGTAGGSPLHF.

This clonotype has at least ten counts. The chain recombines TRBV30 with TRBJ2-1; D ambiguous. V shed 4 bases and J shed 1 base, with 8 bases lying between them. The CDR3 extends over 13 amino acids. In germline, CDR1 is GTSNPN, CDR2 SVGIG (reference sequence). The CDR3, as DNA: TGTGCCTGGACCCTAGGATCCTACAATGAGCAGTTCTTC. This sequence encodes CAWTLGSYNEQFF.

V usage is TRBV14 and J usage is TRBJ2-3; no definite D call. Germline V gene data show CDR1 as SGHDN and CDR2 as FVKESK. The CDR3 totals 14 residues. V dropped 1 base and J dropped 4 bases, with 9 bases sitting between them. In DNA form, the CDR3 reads TGTGCCAGCAGCCAAGCCCTGCTTGCAGATACGCAGTATTTT. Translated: CASSQALLADTQYF.

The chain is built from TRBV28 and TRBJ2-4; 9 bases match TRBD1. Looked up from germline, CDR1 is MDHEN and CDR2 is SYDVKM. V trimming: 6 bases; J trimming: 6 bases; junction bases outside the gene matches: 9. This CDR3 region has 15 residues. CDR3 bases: TGTGCCAGCAGGAAAACAGGGGGCGTTGGAAACATTCAGTACTTC. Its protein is CASRKTGGVGNIQYF.

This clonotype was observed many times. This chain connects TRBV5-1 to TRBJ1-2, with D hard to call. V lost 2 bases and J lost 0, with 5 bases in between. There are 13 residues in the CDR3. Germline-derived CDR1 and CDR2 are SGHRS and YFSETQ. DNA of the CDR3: TGCGCCAGCAGCTTTGATCCTAACTATGGCTACACCTTC. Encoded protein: CASSFDPNYGYTF.

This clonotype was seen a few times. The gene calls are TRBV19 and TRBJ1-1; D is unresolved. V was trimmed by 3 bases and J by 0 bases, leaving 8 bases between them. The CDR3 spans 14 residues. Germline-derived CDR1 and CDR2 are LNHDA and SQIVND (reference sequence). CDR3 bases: TGTGCCAGTAGTATCCAGTTCATGAACACTGAAGCTTTCTTT. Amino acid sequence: CASSIQFMNTEAFF.

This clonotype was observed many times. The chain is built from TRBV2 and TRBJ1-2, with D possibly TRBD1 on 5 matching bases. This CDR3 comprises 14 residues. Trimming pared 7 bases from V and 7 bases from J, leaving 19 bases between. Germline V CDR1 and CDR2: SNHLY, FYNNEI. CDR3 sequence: CASTSPGQVRGYTF. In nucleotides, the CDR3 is TGTGCCAGCACCTCCCCGGGGCAGGTGCGTGGCTACACCTTC.

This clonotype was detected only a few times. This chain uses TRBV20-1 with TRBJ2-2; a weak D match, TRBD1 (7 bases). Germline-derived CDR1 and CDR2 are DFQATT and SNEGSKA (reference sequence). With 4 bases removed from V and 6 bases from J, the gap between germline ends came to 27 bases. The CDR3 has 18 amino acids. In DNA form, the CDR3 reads TGCAGTGCTACGGAGCGTAAGGCAGGGGGGATATTGCCCGGGGAGCTGTTTTTT. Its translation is CSATERKAGGILPGELFF.

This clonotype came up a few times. The CDR3 region is CASSLSPGLQETQYF. The DNA for the CDR3 is TGTGCCAGCAGCTTATCGCCAGGCCTACAAGAGACCCAGTACTTC. The chain has TRBV7-2 and TRBJ2-5, with D hard to call. Germline-derived CDR1 and CDR2 are SGHTA and FQGNSA. Between the trimmed V and J ends, which lost 2 bases and 2 bases, there was a span of 12 bases. The CDR3 covers 15 residues.

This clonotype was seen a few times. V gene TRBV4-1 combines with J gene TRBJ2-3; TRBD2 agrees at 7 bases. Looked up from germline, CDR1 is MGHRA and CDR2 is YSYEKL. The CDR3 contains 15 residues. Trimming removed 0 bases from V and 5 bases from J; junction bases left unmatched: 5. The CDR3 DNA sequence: TGCGCCAGCAGCCAAGAACGGGGGGACCTAGATACGCAGTATTTT. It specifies CASSQERGDLDTQYF.

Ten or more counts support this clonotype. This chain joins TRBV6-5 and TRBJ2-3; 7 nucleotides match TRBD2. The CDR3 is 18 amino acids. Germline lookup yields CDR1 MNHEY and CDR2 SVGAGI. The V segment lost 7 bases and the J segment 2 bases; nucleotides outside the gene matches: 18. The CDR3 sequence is CASTYLQRGGTPTDTQYF. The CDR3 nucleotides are TGTGCCAGCACCTACCTCCAGCGGGGCGGGACCCCCACAGATACGCAGTATTTT.

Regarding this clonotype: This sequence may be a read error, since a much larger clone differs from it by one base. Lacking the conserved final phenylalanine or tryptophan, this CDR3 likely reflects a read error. The CDR3 loop reads CASSFFLPSYEQYL. The CDR3, as DNA: TGTGCCAGCAGCTTTTTCCTACCCTCCTACGAGCAGTACTTA. The gene calls are TRBV5-5 and TRBJ2-7; D ambiguous. Trimming took 2 bases from V and 0 from J, leaving 9 bases between them. CDR1 is SGHKS and CDR2 is YYEKEE in the germline V gene (reference sequence). The CDR3 is 14 residues long.